This paragraph covers one T cell receptor beta chain sequence. Its antigen has not been determined. There are no base qualities to consult, and no much larger clone falls within one base. This specimen belongs to a study of cytomegalovirus exposure and HLA in healthy donors (dated by TCRdb to 2016 to 2017). About the study as a whole: According to an earlier analysis of 587 of the donors, roughly 180 million T cells yielded over 90 million unique TCR beta sequences and 250 to 350 Gb of sequence data. A separate validation cohort of over a hundred different subjects was used in addition to the roughly 700-subject first cohort. A later genetic analysis took genome-wide SNP genotypes for about three fifths of the 666 donors and used that subset as a discovery cohort. An early release covering about 600 HLA-typed donors comprised 300 to 350 gigabases of sequencing data and roughly 85 million unique TCR sequences. Of the approximately 400 genotyped donors, approximately 83% fell in the genetic ancestry cluster associated with self-reported Caucasian donors. Rather than using new phenotypic data, the later analysis identified candidate immune exposures from TCR beta sequences and from how often those sequences occurred across donors. Donor age, sex, ethnicity and CMV serostatus were compiled alongside the repertoire data. On average, about 200,000 unique TCR beta nucleotide sequences were sequenced per donor among several hundred genotyped donors of the cohort, with roughly 19% of those sequences being non-productive. The study was designed to test whether signatures of past pathogen exposure could be identified by cataloging public T cell receptors. A handful of DR-DQ haplotypes were handled as single units for association and clustering because linkage in the cohort was strong. The T cell repertoires of several hundred subjects were profiled by immunosequencing and related to cytomegalovirus serostatus. Every discovery cohort repertoire had been produced on one sequencing platform. The number of donors typed differed by locus, with 629-630 for A, B, C, DRB1 and DQB1, around 560 for DQA1, 606 for DPA1, and around 460 for DPB1. To predict cytomegalovirus infection status, the study brought together high-throughput TCR immunosequencing, statistical association of individual TCRs with disease status, and machine learning. To decide whether each TCR beta V gene segment behaved as functional or pseudogenic, an earlier analysis of some 600 of the donors relied on high-throughput TCR beta sequencing. To study patterns of TCR occurrence, a later analysis re-analyzed previously published TCR beta repertoires from several hundred donors and added high-resolution HLA genotyping. Both class I and class II loci were covered by HLA typing, at four-digit resolution. Summary of the overall study and its limitations: In both the original and validation cohorts, the classifier was reported to diagnose cytomegalovirus status with high specificity and sensitivity. In this cohort, only TCR beta chains were sequenced, and detectable features were limited by the absence of alpha or paired-chain data. Because HLA typing was missing for some donors at each locus, association tests included only the typed subset. Three of the identified cytomegalovirus-associated TCR beta chains were confirmed in vitro to be specific for cytomegalovirus antigens. A total of 164 TCR beta chains were listed by the study as associated with cytomegalovirus. While some public TCRs were present in many individuals, most TCR sequences turned up only very rarely across donors. For the cohort, immune exposure information was limited to CMV serostatus. It was suggested by the authors that the approach could potentially be generalized to other disease states and immunological phenotypes. A later analysis associated 15,000 to 20,000 TCR beta sequences with specific HLA alleles at a false discovery rate of 0.05. In a later analysis, the rate of TCR association differed among HLA loci, with DRB1 alleles having the most associated TCRs and HLA-C alleles having the fewest. According to a later analysis, parvovirus B19, influenza, CMV and Epstein-Barr virus appeared linked to several top co-occurrence clusters. Because counts were too low, 15 to 20 rarely observed V segments, including chromosome 9 orphons, were excluded from the earlier analysis of a few hundred of the donors. A further reported finding was that TCR beta sequences accurately predicted the HLA-A and HLA-B alleles for most subjects in the first cohort. Some IMGT-functional V segments, including TRBV6-2 and TRBV6-3, could not be distinguished by the 87-base-pair reads and were therefore excluded. Presence/absence analyses assumed roughly uniform sequencing depth across donors, an assumption that may not hold. A cluster of highly shared sequence variants was judged likely to be a technical artifact of the sequencing pipeline. Correlated functional status among segregating V segments might reflect linkage disequilibrium, but an unknown experimental factor could not be ruled out. In a later analysis, most CMV-associated TCR beta chains were found to appear HLA-restricted, with HLA associations seemingly driven largely by CMV exposure. Strong co-occurrence of HLA alleles, especially DR and DQ, made assigning TCR associations to individual alleles difficult. A later analysis found that HLA-associated TCR beta chains were more clonally expanded and had lower generation probabilities than equally common non-associated chains. An association between a missense DCLRE1C variant and V-gene and J-gene trimming of TCR beta chains was found in a later genetic analysis and replicated in an independent cohort. An earlier analysis of some 590 of the donors showed that most TCR beta V segments appeared in productive rearrangements either about 87% or about 30% of the time, which broadly matched IMGT annotations. According to a later genetic analysis, donors in an Asian-associated ancestry cluster had fewer N-insertions in productive TCRs than the approximately 670-donor mean.

In total, about 650 healthy bone marrow donors made up the cohort. At the time of sampling, every cohort member was nominally healthy, though immune exposures that went unrecorded were likely present. CMV serostatus was recorded as positive for about 300 and negative for about half of the roughly 700 cohort members, whereas no CMV serostatus was recorded for the donor in question. Every donor gave a peripheral blood sample, and the peripheral blood mononuclear cells from that sample were used for TCR beta sequencing. Genomic DNA was extracted from the blood cell samples with the Qiagen DNeasy Blood Extraction Kit. From the germline V gene, CDR1 is SGDLS and CDR2 is YYNGEE. There are 15 amino acids in the CDR3, from cysteine to phenylalanine inclusive. Only the CDR3 part of the read is kept: 45 bases, read in frame from the first base. Relative to germline, V is 0 bases shorter and J is 4 bases shorter, with 10 bases between their ends.

To prepare the library, the immunoSEQ multiplex PCR assay was applied. A mixture of 60 forward primers for TCR Vbeta segments and 13 reverse primers for TCR Jbeta segments was used in the multiplex PCR. The CDR3 region of rearranged TCR beta genes was amplified from genomic DNA with a multiplex PCR assay. The Illumina HiSeq System was used to sequence the amplified TCR beta libraries as 87-base-pair reads. The study's own analysis went as follows. In a later analysis, about 80 million unique TCR beta chains were counted across the 650 to 700 repertoires, and around 11 million of these chains were shared by at least two donors. Raw reads were error-corrected and collapsed into unique sequences by a nearest-neighbor algorithm in which closely related sequences were merged to remove PCR and sequencing errors. To assign V, D and J gene segments, CDR3 sequences were aligned to IMGT reference sequences. For a sequence to be retained, a match of at least six nucleotides to both a V gene segment and a J gene segment was required. A rearrangement counted as productive if the CDR3 had no stop codons and remained in frame with V and J, and every other rearrangement counted as non-productive. Following IMGT convention, CDR3 was defined as the stretch from the second conserved V-encoded cysteine to the conserved J-encoded phenylalanine. Sequences without an unambiguous match to a single V gene segment were excluded from the earlier analysis of over 500 of the donors. An earlier analysis of 587 of the donors classified V segments as functional when productive rearrangements were above 56.7% and as segregating when the standard deviation between donors was above 5%. A statistical classification framework was developed to diagnose cytomegalovirus status using the catalog of TCR beta chain sequences. V and J gene assignment, in a later analysis, came from comparing TCR nucleotide sequences with IMGT/GENE-DB human TR gene sequences. The TCRdist pipeline was used in a later analysis to assign CDR3 sequences and most-parsimonious VDJ recombination scenarios. A later analysis defined each TCR beta chain by its CDR3 amino acid sequence plus V-gene family, and excluded reads lacking a unique V-gene family. In a later analysis, around 600 highly shared, low-generation-probability nucleotide sequences were removed to address suspected cross-contamination and a sequencing artifact. A later analysis calculated a clonal expansion index for each public chain from normalized within-repertoire ranks of inferred template counts. Generation probabilities in a later analysis came from a VDJ recombination model fitted to out-of-frame rearrangements, and those results were checked against IGoR. A later analysis scored TCR-TCR, TCR-HLA and TCR-CMV co-occurrence with hypergeometric tests, applying a repertoire-size bias correction to TCR pairs. In a later analysis, false discovery rates were estimated by permuting HLA or CMV assignments 20 times. In a later analysis, co-occurring TCRs were grouped with DBSCAN, and TCRdist sequence similarity was added when clustering was performed within HLA-allele-positive subsets. Repertoires with fewer than 30,000 or more than 120,000 public chains were left out of co-occurrence clustering, as were several repertoires with anomalous nucleotide sharing. The source is immuneACCESS, and TCRdb retained only in-frame sequences with V and J called. Part of the clones is not carried over; for the studies checked, unresolved V genes explain less than half of this, and the remainder is unexplained. The DNA was the basis for D and trimming; V, J and clone size are from that table. This sample has approximately 160,000 clones in its table, and roughly 80% of those were observed once. The top ten clonotypes cover about 2% of the sample.

Input material: PBMCs. The V and J genes are TRBV9 and TRBJ1-4; the D gene is possibly TRBD1, with 5 bases matching. This clonotype originated in a human donor in good health. The CDR3: CASSVGQLLNEKLFF. Here is the DNA: TGTGCCAGCAGCGTAGGACAGTTACTTAATGAAAAACTGTTTTTT.